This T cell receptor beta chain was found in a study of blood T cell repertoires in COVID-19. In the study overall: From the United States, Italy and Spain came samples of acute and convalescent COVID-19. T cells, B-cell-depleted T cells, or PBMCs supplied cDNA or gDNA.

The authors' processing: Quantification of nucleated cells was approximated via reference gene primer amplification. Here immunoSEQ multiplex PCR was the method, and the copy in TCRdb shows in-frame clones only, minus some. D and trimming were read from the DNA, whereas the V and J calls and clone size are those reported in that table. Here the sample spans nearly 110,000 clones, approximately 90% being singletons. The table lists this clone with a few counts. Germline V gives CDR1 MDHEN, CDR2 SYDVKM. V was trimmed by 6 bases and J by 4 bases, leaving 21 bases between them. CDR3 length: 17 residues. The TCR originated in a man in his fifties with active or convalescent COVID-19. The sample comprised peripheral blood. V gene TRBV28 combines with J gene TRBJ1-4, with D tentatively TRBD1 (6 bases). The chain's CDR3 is CASSHDRNSTFNEKLFF. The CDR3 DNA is TGTGCCAGCAGCCACGACAGGAATTCAACGTTTAATGAAAAACTGTTTTTT. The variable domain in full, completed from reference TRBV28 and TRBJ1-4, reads DVKVTQSSRYLVKRTGEKVFLECVQDMDHENMFWYRQDPGLGLRLIYFSYDVKMKEKGDIPEGYSVSREKKERFSLILESASTNQTSMYLCASSHDRNSTFNEKLFFGSGTQLSVL.